This is a list of T cell receptor beta chains from one sample in a study of OX40 agonist ivuxolimab in advanced cancers. Produced via immunoSEQ multiplex PCR; TCRdb's table is partial and in-frame only. In the table there are 40,000 to 60,000 clones, around nine tenths of which are singletons. The specimen comprised CD4+ or CD8+ T cells sorted from blood, sampled in a trial of the OX40 agonist ivuxolimab. The receptors were gathered from an adult with an advanced solid tumor such as melanoma, head and neck, liver or kidney cancer. Each CDR3 is given with its conserved first and last residue. D genes are given only for firm matches. Rows give clone size only sometimes, using once, few, many, or a class for an expanded clone.

J: TRBJ1-4
size: -
V: TRBV4-3
length: 15
D: -
DNA: TGCGCCAGCAGCCAAGAGGGACGCTGGAGTGAAAAACTGTTTTTT
CDR3: CASSQEGRWSEKLFF

J: TRBJ2-5
size: -
V: TRBV7-3
length: 13
D: -
DNA: TGTGCCAGCAGCCAGGGTGGTCGGGAGACCCAGTACTTC
CDR3: CASSQGGRETQYF

J: TRBJ2-1
size: -
V: TRBV7-9
length: 16
D: TRBD2
DNA: TGTGCCAGCAGCCCTATAATGGGACTAGCATACTATGAGCAGTTCTTC
CDR3: CASSPIMGLAYYEQFF

J: TRBJ1-1
size: few
V: TRBV29-1
length: 12
D: -
DNA: TGCAGCGTTGAAGGAGGCGGCACTGAAGCTTTCTTT
CDR3: CSVEGGGTEAFF

J: TRBJ2-1
size: -
V: TRBV5-1
length: 16
D: -
DNA: TGCGCCAGCAGCCCCGGGACGGGGGGCCAGTTGGGTGAGCAGTTCTTC
CDR3: CASSPGTGGQLGEQFF

J: TRBJ1-4
size: -
V: TRBV6-5
length: 13
D: -
DNA: TGTGCCAGCAGTTACTCGGGGGTAGAAAAACTGTTTTTT
CDR3: CASSYSGVEKLFF

J: TRBJ2-7
size: -
V: TRBV7-2
length: 17
D: TRBD2
DNA: TGTGCCAGCAGCAGTCTTGGACTAGCGGAACCCGGGCACGAGCAGTACTTC
CDR3: CASSSLGLAEPGHEQYF

J: TRBJ1-4
size: -
V: TRBV5-8
length: 12
D: -
DNA: TGTGCCAGCAGCTTGAGGGAGCGGAAACTGTTTTTT
CDR3: CASSLRERKLFF

J: TRBJ1-2
size: -
V: TRBV5-8
length: 15
D: -
DNA: TGTGCCAGCAGCTCGGGGGACCAGGTCAGAGGTGGCTACACCTTC
CDR3: CASSSGDQVRGGYTF

J: TRBJ2-5
size: once
V: TRBV7-3
length: 15
D: -
DNA: TGTGCCAGCAGCTTAAACTCACCGAAGTGGGAGACCCAGTACTTC
CDR3: CASSLNSPKWETQYF

J: TRBJ2-2
size: -
V: TRBV9
length: 16
D: TRBD1
DNA: TGTGCCAGCAGGGGACAGGGGGCGGGGAACACCGGGGAGCTGTTTTTT
CDR3: CASRGQGAGNTGELFF

J: TRBJ2-5
size: -
V: TRBV5-1
length: 15
D: -
DNA: TGCGCCAGCAGCCTCGGACTCCGCGGGGACGAGACCCAGTACTTC
CDR3: CASSLGLRGDETQYF

J: TRBJ1-2
size: -
V: TRBV29-1
length: 13
D: -
DNA: TGCAGCGTTGAGGGGGTGAGGAACTATGGCTACACCTTC
CDR3: CSVEGVRNYGYTF

J: TRBJ2-7
size: once
V: TRBV28
length: 13
D: -
DNA: TGTGCCAGCAGTAACTCCCTCTCCTACGAGCAGTACTTC
CDR3: CASSNSLSYEQYF

J: TRBJ1-5
size: -
V: TRBV5-8
length: 15
D: TRBD1
DNA: TGTGCCAGCAGCTGGGGACAGGGGGGGGATCAGCCCCAGCATTTT
CDR3: CASSWGQGGDQPQHF

J: TRBJ2-7
size: -
V: TRBV9
length: 14
D: -
DNA: TGTGCCAGCAGCGCAAGTGGGACGGGATGGGAGCAGTACTTC
CDR3: CASSASGTGWEQYF

J: TRBJ2-2
size: -
V: TRBV7-9
length: 14
D: -
DNA: TGTGCCAGCAGCCCTACTAGTTTCGCCGGGGAGCTGTTTTTT
CDR3: CASSPTSFAGELFF

J: TRBJ1-4
size: once
V: TRBV5-1
length: 15
D: -
DNA: TGCGCCAGCAGCTCGGATAATCAGGGGTGGGAAAAACTGTTTTTT
CDR3: CASSSDNQGWEKLFF

J: TRBJ1-2
size: -
V: TRBV6-5
length: 13
D: -
DNA: TGTGCCAGCAGCCCCCGGGGACTAGGGGGCTACACCTTC
CDR3: CASSPRGLGGYTF

J: TRBJ1-5
size: once
V: TRBV7-2
length: 16
D: TRBD1
DNA: TGTGCCAGCAGCCCGGGGACAGGGCTTGGAAATCAGCCCCAGCATTTT
CDR3: CASSPGTGLGNQPQHF

J: TRBJ1-5
size: few
V: TRBV2
length: 13
D: -
DNA: TGTGCCAGCAGTGAGGGAAGAGGCCAGCCCCAGCATTTT
CDR3: CASSEGRGQPQHF

J: TRBJ2-7
size: -
V: TRBV9
length: 14
D: TRBD1
DNA: TGTGCCAGCAGCGTAGAGACAGGGCCCTACGAGCAGTACTTC
CDR3: CASSVETGPYEQYF

J: TRBJ1-2
size: few
V: TRBV9
length: 13
D: -
DNA: TGTGCCAGCAGCCGAGGACAGAGTGGAGGCTACACCTTC
CDR3: CASSRGQSGGYTF

J: TRBJ1-1
size: -
V: TRBV2
length: 14
D: TRBD1
DNA: TGTGCCAGCAGGGGACAGGGGGTGGGTGATGAAGCTTTCTTT
CDR3: CASRGQGVGDEAFF

J: TRBJ1-5
size: -
V: TRBV6-1
length: 15
D: TRBD1
DNA: TGTGCCAGCAGCTTGACAGGGGCCGGCAATCAGCCCCAGCATTTT
CDR3: CASSLTGAGNQPQHF

J: TRBJ2-1
size: -
V: TRBV10-3
length: 17
D: TRBD2
DNA: TGTGCCATCAGTGAAAATAGCGGGACCCTCTCCTACAATGAGCAGTTCTTC
CDR3: CAISENSGTLSYNEQFF

J: TRBJ1-3
size: -
V: TRBV7-8
length: 14
D: -
DNA: TGTGCCAGCAGCACGGACAGCTCTGGAAACACCATATATTTT
CDR3: CASSTDSSGNTIYF

J: TRBJ2-1
size: -
V: TRBV18
length: 13
D: -
DNA: TGTGCCAGCTCACCGAGAGGGGCGGATGAGCAGTTCTTC
CDR3: CASSPRGADEQFF

J: TRBJ2-3
size: -
V: TRBV10-1
length: 15
D: TRBD1
DNA: TGCGCCAGCAGTGAATACAGGGGGAAATCAGATACGCAGTATTTT
CDR3: CASSEYRGKSDTQYF

J: TRBJ2-5
size: -
V: TRBV7-3
length: 11
D: -
DNA: TGTGCCAGCTCAAAAAGAGAGACCCAGTACTTC
CDR3: CASSKRETQYF

J: TRBJ1-6
size: -
V: TRBV7-8
length: 15
D: TRBD1
DNA: TGTGCCAGCAGCGCTTCCGGGACAGGGAGTTCACCCCTCCACTTT
CDR3: CASSASGTGSSPLHF

J: TRBJ2-7
size: -
V: TRBV29-1
length: 14
D: TRBD1
DNA: TGCAGCGTTGAGGAGGCCGGGACAGGGCGTGAGCAGTACTTC
CDR3: CSVEEAGTGREQYF

J: TRBJ2-7
size: -
V: TRBV30
length: 14
D: -
DNA: TGTGCCTGGAGTGTCCGGGGGAAAACCTACGAGCAGTACTTC
CDR3: CAWSVRGKTYEQYF